This T cell receptor (beta chain) was found in a study of OX40 agonist ivuxolimab in advanced cancers. General study results and limits: Relative to CD4+ cells, CD8+ T cells on average had more expanded clones.

The CDR3 extends over 13 amino acids. V was shortened by 6 bases and J by 6 bases, with 13 bases between the two germline ends. Germline CDR1 reads SGHTA; CDR2 reads FQGNSA. TCRdb keeps only in-frame clones here, not all; method: immunoSEQ multiplex PCR. The data contain approximately 70,000 clones, 70% to 90% of them singletons. Notes on this clone: Its antigen is not identified.

The chain links TRBV7-2 to TRBJ2-3; tentative D call: TRBD1 (7 bases). The specimen was CD4+ or CD8+ T cells sorted from blood, collected in a trial of the OX40 agonist ivuxolimab. This TCR derives from an adult with an advanced solid tumor such as melanoma, head and neck, liver or kidney cancer. Written as DNA, the CDR3 is TGTGCCAGCAGTGGAGGGGGCATTGATACGCAGTATTTT. It specifies CASSGGGIDTQYF.